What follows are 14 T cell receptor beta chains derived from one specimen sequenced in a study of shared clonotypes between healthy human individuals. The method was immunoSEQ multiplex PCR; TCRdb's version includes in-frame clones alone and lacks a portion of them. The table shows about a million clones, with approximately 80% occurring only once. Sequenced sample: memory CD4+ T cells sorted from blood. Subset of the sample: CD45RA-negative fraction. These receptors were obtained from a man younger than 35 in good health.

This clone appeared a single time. The CDR3 reads CASSQEARGDQPQHF. The CDR3 bases are TGCGCCAGCAGCCAAGAAGCCAGGGGGGATCAGCCCCAGCATTTT. V and J are TRBV4-3 and TRBJ1-5, with 7 positions matching TRBD1. The V segment lost 0 bases and the J segment 5 bases; nucleotides outside the gene matches: 4. This CDR3 is 15 amino acids long. The V gene's germline CDR1 is LGHNA and CDR2 YSLEER.

CDR3 sequence: CASSRRQASYNEQFF. As DNA, the CDR3 is TGTGCCAGCAGCCGGAGGCAGGCCTCCTACAATGAGCAGTTCTTC. This sequence joins TRBV5-6 and TRBJ2-1; D might be TRBD2 (5 bases). The CDR3 has 15 residues. CDR1 is SGHDT, CDR2 YYEEEE, per germline. Between the trimmed V and J ends, which lost 4 bases and 0 bases, there was a span of 11 bases.

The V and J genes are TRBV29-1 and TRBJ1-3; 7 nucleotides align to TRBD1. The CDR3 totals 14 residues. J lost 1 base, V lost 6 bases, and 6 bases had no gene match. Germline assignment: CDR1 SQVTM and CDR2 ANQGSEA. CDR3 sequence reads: CSVGGQSSGNTIYF. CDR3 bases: TGCAGCGTGGGGGGACAGTCATCTGGAAACACCATATATTTT.

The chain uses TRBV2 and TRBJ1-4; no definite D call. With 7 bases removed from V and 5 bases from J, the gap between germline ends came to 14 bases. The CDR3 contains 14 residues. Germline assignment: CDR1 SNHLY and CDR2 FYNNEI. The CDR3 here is CASIRAELNEKLFF. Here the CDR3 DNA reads TGTGCCAGCATCCGGGCAGAATTAAATGAAAAACTGTTTTTT.

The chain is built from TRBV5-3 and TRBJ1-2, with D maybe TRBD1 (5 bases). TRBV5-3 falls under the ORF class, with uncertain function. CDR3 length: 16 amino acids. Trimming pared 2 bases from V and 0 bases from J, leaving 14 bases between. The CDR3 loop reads CARSLSPRDPNYGYTF. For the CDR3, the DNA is TGTGCCAGAAGCTTATCCCCCCGGGACCCTAACTATGGCTACACCTTC.

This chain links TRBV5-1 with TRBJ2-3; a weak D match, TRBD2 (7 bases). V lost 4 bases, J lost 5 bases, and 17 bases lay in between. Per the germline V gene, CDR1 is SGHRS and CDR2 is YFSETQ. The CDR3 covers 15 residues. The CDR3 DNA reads TGCGCCAGCAGCAGGGGCGGCGGGGGCCAAGATACGCAGTATTTT. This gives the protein CASSRGGGGQDTQYF.

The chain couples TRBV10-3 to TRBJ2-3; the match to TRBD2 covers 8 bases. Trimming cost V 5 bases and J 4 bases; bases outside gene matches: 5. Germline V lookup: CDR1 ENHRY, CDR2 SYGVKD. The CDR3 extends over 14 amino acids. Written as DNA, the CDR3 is TGTGCCATCAGTTCCGGGACTAGTGCAGATACGCAGTATTTT. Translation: CAISSGTSADTQYF.

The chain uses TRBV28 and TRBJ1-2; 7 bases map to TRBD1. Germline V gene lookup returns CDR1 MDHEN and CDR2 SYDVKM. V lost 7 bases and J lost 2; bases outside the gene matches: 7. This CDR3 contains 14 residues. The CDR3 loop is CASTPGTVNYGYTF. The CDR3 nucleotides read TGTGCCAGCACCCCCGGGACAGTCAACTATGGCTACACCTTC.

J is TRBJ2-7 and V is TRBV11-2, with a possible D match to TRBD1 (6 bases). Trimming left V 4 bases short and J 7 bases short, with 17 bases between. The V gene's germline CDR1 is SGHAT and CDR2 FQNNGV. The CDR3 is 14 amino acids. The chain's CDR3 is CASSSSTGSGEQYF. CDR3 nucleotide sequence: TGTGCCAGCAGCTCTAGCACAGGGTCCGGTGAGCAGTACTTC.

The CDR3: CASSLGQRTLNEKLFF. The CDR3 DNA is TGTGCCAGCAGTCTGGGACAGAGAACCCTTAATGAAAAACTGTTTTTT. This chain uses TRBV27 with TRBJ1-4; 7 bases are a match to TRBD1. This CDR3 region has 16 residues. CDR1 is MNHEY, CDR2 SMNVEV, per germline (reference sequence). Trimming at V came to 5 bases and at J to 4 bases, leaving 10 bases not matched to a gene.

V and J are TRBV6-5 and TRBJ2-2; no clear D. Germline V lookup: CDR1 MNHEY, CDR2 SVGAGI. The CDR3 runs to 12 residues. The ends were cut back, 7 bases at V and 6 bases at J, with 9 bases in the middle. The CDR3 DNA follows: TGTGCCAGCACCCATCGAGCCGGGGAGCTGTTTTTT. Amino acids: CASTHRAGELFF.

DNA of the CDR3: TGTGCCAGCAGTCCCCAGGCCGGACAATTCTATGGCTACACCTTC. Its translation is CASSPQAGQFYGYTF. The gene calls are TRBV28 and TRBJ1-2; TRBD1 is a possible D gene (5 bases). CDR1 is MDHEN and CDR2 is SYDVKM in the germline V gene. The CDR3 is 15 residues long. The germline V and J ends were trimmed by 5 bases and 4 bases, with 17 bases remaining between them.

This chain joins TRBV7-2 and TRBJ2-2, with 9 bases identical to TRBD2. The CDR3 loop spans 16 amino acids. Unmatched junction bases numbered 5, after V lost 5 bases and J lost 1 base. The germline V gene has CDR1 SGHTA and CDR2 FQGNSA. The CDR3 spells CASSLVAGENTGELFF. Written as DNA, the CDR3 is TGTGCCAGCAGCCTCGTAGCGGGGGAGAACACCGGGGAGCTGTTTTTT.

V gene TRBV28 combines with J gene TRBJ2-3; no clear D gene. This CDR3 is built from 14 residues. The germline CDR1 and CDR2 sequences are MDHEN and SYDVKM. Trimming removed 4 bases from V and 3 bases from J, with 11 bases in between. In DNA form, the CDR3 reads TGTGCCAGCAGTTCCCTATCTACAACAGATACGCAGTATTTT. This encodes CASSSLSTTDTQYF.